These 10 T cell receptor beta chains originate from one sample sequenced in a study of PD-1 blockade in classical Hodgkin lymphoma. Data came from immunoSEQ multiplex PCR; TCRdb stores just in-frame clones and leaves some out. The profile shows around 13,000 clones, roughly nine tenths of them singletons. Relapses following autologous stem cell transplantation were seen in all patients, with brentuximab vedotin exposure varying. The material was peripheral blood mononuclear cells (PBMCs), obtained at baseline. Source of these receptors: a human donor with classical Hodgkin lymphoma.

This clone appeared a single time. This chain connects TRBV4-1 to TRBJ2-6; TRBD1 matches 7 bases. The CDR3 is made up of 16 amino acids. The germline CDR1 and CDR2 sequences are MGHRA and YSYEKL. V gave up 4 bases and J gave up 2 bases; unmatched junction bases: 5. CDR3 sequence reads: CASSLQQGTGANVLTF. DNA for the CDR3: TGCGCCAGCAGCCTGCAACAGGGGACTGGGGCCAACGTCCTGACTTTC.

The rearrangement uses TRBV2 and TRBJ2-3; D may be TRBD1 (6 bases). The V and J ends lost 6 bases and 6 bases respectively, with 16 bases between them. Germline-derived CDR1 and CDR2 are SNHLY and FYNNEI. The CDR3 extends over 14 amino acids. The CDR3 region has the DNA TGTGCCAGCAGCTCGACAGGCGCAGGTGATACGCAGTATTTT. It encodes CASSSTGAGDTQYF.

V gene TRBV30 combines with J gene TRBJ1-3; no definite D call. Trimming took off 4 bases at V and 6 bases at J, with 13 bases between the two ends. The length of the CDR3 is 13 residues. CDR1 is GTSNPN, CDR2 SVGIG, per germline (reference sequence). CDR3: CAWTLVNVNTIYF. CDR3 bases: TGTGCCTGGACGTTAGTAAACGTAAACACCATATATTTT.

This chain links TRBV6-6 with TRBJ2-7; D might be TRBD2 (7 bases). Germline CDR1 and CDR2: MNHNY and SVGAGI (reference sequence). CDR3 size: 15 residues. V gave up 11 bases and J gave up 2 bases, with 22 bases separating them. The CDR3 DNA sequence: TGTGCCCGAAGGGACAAAGCGGGACCCCCCTACGAGCAGTACTTC. Protein sequence: CARRDKAGPPYEQYF.

The CDR3 here is CASSPGLAAKNIQYF. In nucleotides, the CDR3 is TGTGCCAGCAGCCCGGGACTAGCGGCCAAAAACATTCAGTACTTC. The rearrangement links TRBV6-5 to TRBJ2-4; TRBD2 agrees at 10 bases. This CDR3 is 15 amino acids long. CDR1 is MNHEY and CDR2 is SVGAGI in the germline V gene. The V and J ends lost 6 bases and 1 base, in that order; junction bases with no gene match: 3.

The chain has TRBV18 and TRBJ1-2; tentative D call: TRBD1 (6 bases). V lost 2 bases to trimming and J lost 7 bases, with 14 bases between them. The germline gives CDR1 KGHSH, CDR2 LQKENI. This CDR3 is built from 14 residues. The CDR3: CASSPSGAQGGYTF. CDR3 coding DNA: TGTGCCAGCTCACCATCAGGGGCGCAGGGTGGCTACACCTTC.

The CDR3 is CASSTGTGVIGELFF. As DNA, the CDR3 is TGTGCCAGCAGCACCGGGACAGGGGTAATTGGGGAGCTGTTTTTT. V usage is TRBV11-3 and J usage is TRBJ2-2; 10 bases match TRBD1. CDR1 SGHNT and CDR2 YENEEA come from the germline V gene. This CDR3 comprises 15 residues. Trimming at V came to 5 bases and at J to 8 bases, leaving 8 bases not matched to a gene.

The J gene is TRBJ1-2, the V gene TRBV2; D unresolved. Germline-derived CDR1 and CDR2 are SNHLY and FYNNEI. The CDR3 spans 13 residues. V lost 3 bases and J lost 8, with 13 bases in between. The CDR3 spells CASSDSAGFGYTF. The CDR3 DNA reads as TGTGCCAGCAGTGACTCGGCCGGGTTCGGCTACACCTTC.

This chain links TRBV15 with TRBJ2-5, with 8 nucleotides matching TRBD2. The CDR3 sequence is 21 residues long. Trimming took 0 bases from V and 2 from J; bases not matched to a gene: 20. CDR1 is LNHNV and CDR2 is YYDKDF in the germline V gene (reference sequence). The CDR3 here is CATSRDDPSITSGAVQETQYF. For the CDR3, the DNA is TGTGCCACCAGCAGAGATGATCCCTCCATTACTAGCGGAGCCGTTCAAGAGACCCAGTACTTC.

The J gene is TRBJ2-5, the V gene TRBV4-2; 8 positions match TRBD2. The length of the CDR3 is 16 residues. The germline gives CDR1 LGHNA, CDR2 YNFKEQ. The J segment lost 1 base and the V segment lost 3 bases, leaving 7 bases of the junction unmatched. This chain's CDR3 is CASSHASGTSQETQYF. The CDR3 region has the DNA TGTGCCAGCAGCCACGCTTCCGGGACTAGCCAAGAGACCCAGTACTTC.